Shown below are 23 T cell receptor beta chains from a single sample sequenced in a study of spatial heterogeneity in lung cancer. TCRdb re-called the 5' RACE reads through MiXCR, storing one row per CDR3 protein. Among 25,000 or so distinct CDR3 sequences listed, 2.5% to 4% were seen once. The time point: sample taken at primary tumor resection. This specimen was PBMCs, taken at surgery. The receptors come from a female donor with early-stage non-small cell lung cancer.

This clonotype has just a few counts. The chain joins TRBV18 to TRBJ2-5; D gene uncertain. Trimming removed 0 bases from V and 5 bases from J, with 7 bases in between. Germline V gene data show CDR1 as KGHSH and CDR2 as LQKENI. The CDR3 extends over 13 amino acids. CDR3 nucleotides: TGTGCCAGCTCACCACCCACCCGGGAGACCCAGTACTTC. Its protein is CASSPPTRETQYF.

This clonotype was counted between two and nine times. This rearrangement joins TRBV6-2 or TRBV6-3 to TRBJ2-7; D ambiguous. The V end lost 5 bases, the J end lost 2 bases, and 16 bases lay between the germline ends. Germline-derived CDR1 and CDR2 are MNHEY and SVGEGT. The CDR3 is 15 residues long. The CDR3 spells CASSKKRRLTYEQYF. The CDR3 DNA sequence: TGTGCCAGCAGTAAAAAGCGCCGGCTTACCTACGAGCAGTACTTC.

The sample holds many counts of this clonotype. This chain connects TRBV7-3 to TRBJ2-7, with D hard to call. CDR1 SGHTA and CDR2 FQGTGA come from the germline V gene. The V and J ends lost 2 bases and 6 bases respectively, with 14 bases between them. The CDR3 contains 14 residues. CDR3 region: CASSLGVSAPEQYF. CDR3 in DNA: TGTGCCAGCAGCTTAGGCGTGTCGGCACCCGAGCAGTACTTC.

This clonotype was observed many times. The chain uses TRBV5-1 and TRBJ2-1, with 16 bases fitting TRBD2. Per germline, CDR1 SGHRS and CDR2 YFSETQ. This CDR3 region has 15 residues. The ends lost 3 bases at V and 10 bases at J; junction bases unmatched: 4. The CDR3 nucleotides are TGCGCCAGCAGCTCGGGGACTAGCGGGAGGGGAGAGCAGTTCTTC. It yields the protein CASSSGTSGRGEQFF.

This clonotype was picked up many times. CDR3 DNA sequence: TGCGCCAGCAGCTTGCTAATAGCGGGGGGGTACAATGAGCAGTTCTTC. Protein: CASSLLIAGGYNEQFF. The J gene is TRBJ2-1, the V gene TRBV5-1; 11 bases align to TRBD2. The CDR3 has 16 amino acids. V lost 1 base, J lost 4 bases, and 4 bases stayed unmatched. Germline V gene sequence: CDR1 SGHRS, CDR2 YFSETQ.

This clonotype has a count of ten or more. The gene calls are TRBV20-1 and TRBJ2-3; 9 bases match TRBD2. Germline loops: CDR1 DFQATT, CDR2 SNEGSKA (reference sequence). This CDR3 has 15 amino acids. V shed 3 bases and J 2 bases; nucleotides not matched to a gene: 6. CDR3 sequence: CSASYLAGHTDTQYF. In DNA form, the CDR3 reads TGCAGTGCTAGCTACCTAGCGGGACACACAGATACGCAGTATTTT.

The sample holds many counts of this clonotype. This chain uses TRBV27 with TRBJ2-6; D uncertain. The ends were cut back, 6 bases at V and 0 bases at J, with 3 bases in the middle. CDR1 and CDR2 (germline): MNHEY, SMNVEV (reference sequence). The CDR3 length is 13 residues. CDR3 DNA: TGTGCCAGCAGCTTCTCTGGGGCCAACGTCCTGACTTTC. It codes for CASSFSGANVLTF.

This clonotype has at least ten counts. This chain joins TRBV7-3 and TRBJ2-2; D possibly corresponds to TRBD1 (5 bases). The length of the CDR3 is 13 residues. Germline CDR1 is SGHTA and CDR2 is FQGTGA. With 8 bases removed from V and 9 bases from J, the gap between germline ends came to 16 bases. The CDR3 loop is CASGHDETRELFF. In DNA form, the CDR3 reads TGTGCCAGCGGACATGATGAAACCCGGGAGCTGTTTTTT.

This clonotype was seen repeatedly, ten times or more. The chain uses TRBV4-1 and TRBJ2-1; the D is unclear. Trimming shortened V by 5 bases and J by 10 bases, and 15 bases separated the two germline ends. Germline lookup yields CDR1 MGHRA and CDR2 YSYEKL. This CDR3 region has 13 residues. CDR3 nucleotides: TGCGCCAGCAGCACACAGCTCTCGGAGGAGCAGTTCTTC. It specifies CASSTQLSEEQFF.

This clonotype was recorded many times. The genes are TRBV6-2 or TRBV6-3 and TRBJ2-2, with D tentatively TRBD1 (5 bases). The germline gives CDR1 MNHEY, CDR2 SVGEGT. The germline V and J ends were trimmed by 6 bases and 5 bases, with 13 bases remaining between them. The CDR3 has 14 residues. The CDR3 here is CASSTMDTTGELFF. CDR3 bases: TGTGCCAGCAGCACCATGGACACTACCGGGGAGCTGTTTTTT.

At least ten counts were recorded for this clonotype. The V call is TRBV7-2, the J call TRBJ2-1; TRBD1 agrees at 8 bases. V shed 4 bases and J 7 bases; nucleotides not matched to a gene: 9. Germline assignment: CDR1 SGHTA and CDR2 FQGNSA. The length of the CDR3 is 15 residues. In nucleotides, the CDR3 is TGTGCCAGCAGCTCCCCTTGGACAGGGAAAAATGAGCAGTTCTTC. Amino acids: CASSSPWTGKNEQFF.

In its sample, this clonotype was seen many times. The chain uses TRBV10-3 and TRBJ2-7; 15 bases align to TRBD2. V gave up 0 bases and J gave up 4 bases; unmatched junction bases: 7. Per germline, CDR1 ENHRY and CDR2 SYGVKD. CDR3 size: 18 residues. The CDR3 spells CAISESFGTSGRSYEQYF. CDR3 nucleotides: TGTGCCATCAGTGAGTCATTTGGGACTAGCGGGAGGAGTTACGAGCAGTACTTC.

This clonotype was observed at least ten times. The chain joins TRBV27 to TRBJ2-7; D perhaps matches TRBD2 (6 bases). This CDR3 comprises 13 residues. Trimming removed 3 bases from V and 4 bases from J, with 10 bases in between. From germline, CDR1 is MNHEY and CDR2 SMNVEV (reference sequence). CDR3 in DNA: TGTGCCAGCAGTTTTGGGGACTTATACGAGCAGTACTTC. As protein: CASSFGDLYEQYF.

This clonotype has at least ten counts. CDR3 nucleotide sequence: TGTGCCAGCAGGCCACTAGCGGGAAGTCTCAATGAGCAGTTCTTC. It specifies CASRPLAGSLNEQFF. J is TRBJ2-1 and V is TRBV28; the match to TRBD2 covers 10 bases. CDR3 length: 15 amino acids. The junction had 8 bases not matched to a gene; V was cut back by 6 bases and J by 6 bases. CDR1 and CDR2 (germline): MDHEN, SYDVKM.

This clonotype has at least ten counts. The chain has TRBV5-1 and TRBJ2-3, with TRBD2 identical over 9 bases. Germline CDR1 reads SGHRS; CDR2 reads YFSETQ. Trimming cost V 6 bases and J 2 bases; bases outside gene matches: 13. The CDR3 is made up of 17 amino acids. The CDR3 reads CASNPMGREGPTDTQYF. The CDR3 bases are TGCGCCAGCAACCCAATGGGGCGGGAGGGCCCCACAGATACGCAGTATTTT.

This clonotype has a count of ten or more. The chain carries TRBV27 and TRBJ1-6, with D perhaps matching TRBD1 (5 bases). This CDR3 spans 12 amino acids. Deletions cut 6 bases from V and 9 bases from J, with 9 bases between. Germline V gene sequence: CDR1 MNHEY, CDR2 SMNVEV (reference sequence). CDR3 DNA sequence: TGTGCCAGCAGGTGGGGGGTTTCACCCCTCCACTTT. Amino acids: CASRWGVSPLHF.

By sample share, this clonotype is medium-sized (0.01 to 0.1%). The rearrangement uses TRBV20-1 and TRBJ2-7, with TRBD1 identical over 10 bases. The CDR3 length is 16 residues. J lost 4 bases, V lost 0 bases, and 9 bases had no gene match. CDR1 is DFQATT and CDR2 is SNEGSKA in the germline V gene (reference sequence). CDR3 sequence reads: CSARETGTGVGYEQYF. The CDR3 bases are TGCAGTGCTAGAGAAACCGGGACAGGGGTGGGGTACGAGCAGTACTTC.

This clonotype was observed at least ten times. The chain links TRBV2 to TRBJ2-5; D is ambiguous. Germline-derived CDR1 and CDR2 are SNHLY and FYNNEI. This CDR3 is 18 amino acids long. The V end lost 0 bases, the J end lost 5 bases, and 22 bases lay between the germline ends. CDR3: CASSEAILLGGRWETQYF. The CDR3 DNA follows: TGTGCCAGCAGTGAAGCGATCCTACTCGGTGGAAGATGGGAGACCCAGTACTTC.

This clonotype was counted at least ten times. The rearrangement links TRBV11-2 to TRBJ1-1; 11 bases are a match to TRBD1. The CDR3 is made up of 18 amino acids. V lost 5 bases, J lost 4 bases, and 15 bases stayed unmatched. CDR1 and CDR2 (germline): SGHAT, FQNNGV. The CDR3 loop is CASSRKNFRDRGSTEAFF. Here the CDR3 DNA reads TGTGCCAGCAGCCGGAAAAATTTCCGGGACAGGGGGTCCACTGAAGCTTTCTTT.

This clonotype appeared many times. V usage is TRBV20-1 and J usage is TRBJ1-2; no firm D call. V lost 0 bases and J 6 bases, leaving 17 bases between the germline ends. Germline V gene sequence: CDR1 DFQATT, CDR2 SNEGSKA (reference sequence). This CDR3 region has 15 residues. The CDR3 protein is CSAREIAVGQHGYTF. In nucleotides, the CDR3 is TGCAGTGCTAGAGAAATCGCTGTCGGGCAGCATGGCTACACCTTC.

This clonotype was found many times. A much more abundant neighbour one base away suggests this may be a read error. This sequence joins TRBV20-1 and TRBJ2-7; TRBD1 might be the D (5 bases). Per the germline V gene, CDR1 is DFQATT and CDR2 is SNEGSKA (reference sequence). This CDR3 is 12 amino acids long. The CDR3 spells CGARRDLYEQYF. The CDR3 DNA follows: TGCGGTGCCCGCAGGGATCTCTACGAGCAGTACTTC.

This clonotype was seen ten or more times. The chain couples TRBV30 to TRBJ2-1; a possible D gene is TRBD2 (6 bases). Germline CDR1 GTSNPN, CDR2 SVGIG (reference sequence). The CDR3 consists of 16 residues. Trimming left V 2 bases short and J 0 bases short, with 14 bases between. The CDR3: CAWSRDSLPSYNEQFF. CDR3 coding DNA: TGTGCCTGGAGTCGGGACTCCTTACCCTCCTACAATGAGCAGTTCTTC.

To note about this clonotype: As the CDR3 is not closed by the conserved phenylalanine or tryptophan, this likely results from a read error. The chain links TRBV7-9 to TRBJ2-7, with a tentative D call TRBD1 (6 bases). The CDR3 spans 14 residues. Germline CDR1 SEHNR, CDR2 FQNEAQ (reference sequence). The germline V and J ends were trimmed by 5 bases and 2 bases, with 13 bases remaining between them. DNA for the CDR3: TGTGCCAGCAGCACAACGACAGGAACCTACGAGCAGTACTAC. Amino acid sequence: CASSTTTGTYEQYY.